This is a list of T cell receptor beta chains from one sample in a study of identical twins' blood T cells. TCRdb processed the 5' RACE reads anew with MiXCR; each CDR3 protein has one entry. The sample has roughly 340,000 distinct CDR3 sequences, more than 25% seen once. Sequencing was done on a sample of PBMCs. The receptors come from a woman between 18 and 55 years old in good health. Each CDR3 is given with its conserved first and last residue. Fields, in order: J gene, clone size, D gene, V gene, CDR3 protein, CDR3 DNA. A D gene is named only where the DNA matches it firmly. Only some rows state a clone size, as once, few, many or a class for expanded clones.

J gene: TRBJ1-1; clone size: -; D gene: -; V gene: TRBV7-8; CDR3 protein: CASSYHTEAFF; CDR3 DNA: TGTGCCAGCAGCTATCACACTGAAGCTTTCTTT
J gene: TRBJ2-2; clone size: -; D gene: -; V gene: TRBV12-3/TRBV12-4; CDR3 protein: CASSPGIPGELFF; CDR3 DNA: TGTGCCAGCAGTCCTGGGATTCCCGGGGAGCTGTTTTTT
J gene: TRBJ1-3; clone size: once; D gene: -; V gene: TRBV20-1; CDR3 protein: CSASHGGSGNTIYF; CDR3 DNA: TGCAGTGCTAGTCATGGTGGCTCTGGAAACACCATATATTTT
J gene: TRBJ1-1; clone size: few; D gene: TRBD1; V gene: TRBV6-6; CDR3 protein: CASSLGGSPWAEAFF; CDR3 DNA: TGTGCCAGCAGCTTAGGGGGCAGCCCTTGGGCTGAAGCTTTCTTT
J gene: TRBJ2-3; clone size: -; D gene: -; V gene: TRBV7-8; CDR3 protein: CASSLRPDTQYF; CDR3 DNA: TGTGCCAGCAGCTTACGACCAGATACGCAGTATTTT
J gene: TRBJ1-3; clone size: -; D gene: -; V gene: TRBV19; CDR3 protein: CASSMGGSASGNTIYF; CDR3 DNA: TGTGCCAGTAGTATGGGGGGATCCGCCTCTGGAAACACCATATATTTT
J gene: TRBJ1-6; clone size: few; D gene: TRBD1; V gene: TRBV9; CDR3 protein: CASSPGGTYNSPLHF; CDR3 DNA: TGTGCCAGCAGCCCAGGGGGCACCTATAATTCACCCCTCCACTTT
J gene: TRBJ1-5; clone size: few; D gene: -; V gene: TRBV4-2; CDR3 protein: CASSQDTWSNQPQHF; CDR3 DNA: TGTGCCAGCAGCCAAGATACGTGGAGCAATCAGCCCCAGCATTTT
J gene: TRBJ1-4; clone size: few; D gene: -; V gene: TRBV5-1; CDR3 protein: CASSLAITGNEKLFF; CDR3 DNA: TGCGCCAGCAGCTTGGCCATAACAGGAAATGAAAAACTGTTTTTT
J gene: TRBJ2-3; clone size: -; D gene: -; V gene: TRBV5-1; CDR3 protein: CASRLRTLMGDTQYF; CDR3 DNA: TGCGCCAGCCGACTACGGACTCTTATGGGAGATACGCAGTATTTT
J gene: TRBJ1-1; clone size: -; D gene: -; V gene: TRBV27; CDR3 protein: CASSPTSYGRTEAFF; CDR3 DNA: TGTGCCAGCAGTCCGACCTCTTACGGACGCACTGAAGCTTTCTTT
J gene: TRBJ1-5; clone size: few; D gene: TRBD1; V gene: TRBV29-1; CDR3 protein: CSVAGQVGQPQHF; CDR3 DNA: TGCAGCGTAGCAGGACAGGTAGGTCAGCCCCAGCATTTT
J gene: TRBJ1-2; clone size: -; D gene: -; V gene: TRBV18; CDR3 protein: CASSPSKDYGYTF; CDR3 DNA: TGTGCCAGCTCACCATCCAAGGACTATGGCTACACCTTC